This TCR beta chain was identified in a study of molecular identifiers for immune sequencing clone quantification. About this clonotype itself: Its specificity is unknown. Being one base from a much bigger clone, this may be a read error.

Whole-study results and caveats: Highly expanded clone sizes could be underestimated by identical TCR molecules that share a barcode. Clones that had above 20 RNA copies took up over 99% of effector molecules but under 1% in naive cells.

CDR3 length: 15 amino acids. Germline loops: CDR1 LNHNV, CDR2 YYDKDF (reference sequence). Trimming stripped 5 bases from V and 0 bases from J, with 11 bases between. It was with previously described methods and listed TCR primers that bulk TCR libraries were made. Via MiXCR, TCRdb re-called the PCR reads, giving one row per CDR3 protein. The data hold just under 650,000 distinct CDR3 sequences, with just under 20% observed a single time. Naive CD8 libraries used about 20,000 to 1,000,000 sorted cells and 10%, 30% or 50% RNA. Sequenced material: naive CD8+ T cells from blood, with Jurkat cell RNA spiked in. Documented subset: FACS-sorted CD8+CD4-CCR7+CD45RA+ naive T cells. The chain recombines TRBV15 with TRBJ1-5; possible D gene TRBD1, 5 bases. The sequence was obtained from a human donor in good health. Some libraries in this study had Jurkat cell RNA spiked in. CDR3 in amino acids: CATSPDGGSNQPQHF. The CDR3 nucleotides read TGTGCCACCAGCCCCGACGGGGGTAGCAATCAGCCCCAGCATTTT.